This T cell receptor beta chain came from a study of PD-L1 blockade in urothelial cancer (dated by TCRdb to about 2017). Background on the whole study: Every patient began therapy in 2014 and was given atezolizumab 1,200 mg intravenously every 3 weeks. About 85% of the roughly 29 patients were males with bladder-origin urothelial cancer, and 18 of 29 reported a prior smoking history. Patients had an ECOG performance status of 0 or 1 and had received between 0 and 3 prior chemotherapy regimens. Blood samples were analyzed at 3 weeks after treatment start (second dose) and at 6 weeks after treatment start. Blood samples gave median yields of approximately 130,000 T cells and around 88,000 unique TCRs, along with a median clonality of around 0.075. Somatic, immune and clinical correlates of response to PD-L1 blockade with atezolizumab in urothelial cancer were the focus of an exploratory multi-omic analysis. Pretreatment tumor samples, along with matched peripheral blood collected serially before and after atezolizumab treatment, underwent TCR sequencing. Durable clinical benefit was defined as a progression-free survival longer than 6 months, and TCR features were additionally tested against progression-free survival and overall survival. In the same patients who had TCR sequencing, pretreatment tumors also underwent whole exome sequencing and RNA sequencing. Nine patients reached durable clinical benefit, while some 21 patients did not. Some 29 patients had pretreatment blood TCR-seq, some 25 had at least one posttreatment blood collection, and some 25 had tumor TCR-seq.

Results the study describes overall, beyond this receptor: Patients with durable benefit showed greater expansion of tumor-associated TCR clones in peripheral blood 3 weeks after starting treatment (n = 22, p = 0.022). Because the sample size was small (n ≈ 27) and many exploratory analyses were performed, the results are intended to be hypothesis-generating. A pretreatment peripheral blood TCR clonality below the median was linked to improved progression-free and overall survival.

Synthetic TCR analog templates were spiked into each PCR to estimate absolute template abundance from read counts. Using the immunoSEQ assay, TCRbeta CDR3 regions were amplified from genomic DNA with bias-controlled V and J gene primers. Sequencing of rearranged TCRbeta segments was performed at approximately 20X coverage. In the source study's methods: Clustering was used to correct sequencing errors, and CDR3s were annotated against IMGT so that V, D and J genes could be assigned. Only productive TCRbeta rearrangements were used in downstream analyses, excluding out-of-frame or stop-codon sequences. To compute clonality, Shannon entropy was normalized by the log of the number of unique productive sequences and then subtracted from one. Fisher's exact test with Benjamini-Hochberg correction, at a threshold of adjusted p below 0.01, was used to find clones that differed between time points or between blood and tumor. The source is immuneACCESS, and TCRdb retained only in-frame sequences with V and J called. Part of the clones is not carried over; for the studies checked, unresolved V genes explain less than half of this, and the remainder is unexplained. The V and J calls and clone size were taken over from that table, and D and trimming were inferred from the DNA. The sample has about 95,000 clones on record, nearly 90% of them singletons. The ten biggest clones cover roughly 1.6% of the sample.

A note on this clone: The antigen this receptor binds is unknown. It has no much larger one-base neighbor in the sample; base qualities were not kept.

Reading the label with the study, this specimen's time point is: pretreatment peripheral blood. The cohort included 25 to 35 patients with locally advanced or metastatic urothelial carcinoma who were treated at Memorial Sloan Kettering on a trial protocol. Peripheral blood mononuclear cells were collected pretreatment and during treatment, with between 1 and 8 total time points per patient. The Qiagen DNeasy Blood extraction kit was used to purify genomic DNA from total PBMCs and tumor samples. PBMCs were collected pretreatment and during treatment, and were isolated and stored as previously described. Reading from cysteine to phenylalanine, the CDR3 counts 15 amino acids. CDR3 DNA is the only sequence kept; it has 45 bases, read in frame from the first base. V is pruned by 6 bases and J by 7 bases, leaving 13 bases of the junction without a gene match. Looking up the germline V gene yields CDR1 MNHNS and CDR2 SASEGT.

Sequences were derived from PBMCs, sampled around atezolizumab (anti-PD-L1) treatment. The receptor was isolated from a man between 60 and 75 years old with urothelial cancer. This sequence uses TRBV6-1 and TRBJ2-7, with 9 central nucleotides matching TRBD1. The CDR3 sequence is CASSEPGQGSYEQYF. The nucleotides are TGTGCCAGCAGCGAACCGGGACAGGGTTCTTATGAGCAGTACTTC.